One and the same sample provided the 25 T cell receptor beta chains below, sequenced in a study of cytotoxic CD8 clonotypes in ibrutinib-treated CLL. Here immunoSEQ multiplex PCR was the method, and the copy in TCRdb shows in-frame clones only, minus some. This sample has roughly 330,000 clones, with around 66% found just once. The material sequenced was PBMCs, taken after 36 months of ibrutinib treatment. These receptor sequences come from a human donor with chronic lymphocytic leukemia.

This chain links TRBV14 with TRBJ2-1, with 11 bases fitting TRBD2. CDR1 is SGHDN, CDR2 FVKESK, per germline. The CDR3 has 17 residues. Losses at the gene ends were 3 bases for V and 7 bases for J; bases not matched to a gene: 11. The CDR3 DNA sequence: TGTGCCAGCAGCCAGGTCCGGTTAGCGGGAGGGAGGAATGAGCAGTTCTTC. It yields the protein CASSQVRLAGGRNEQFF. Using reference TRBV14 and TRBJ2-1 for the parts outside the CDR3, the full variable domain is EAGVTQFPSHSVIEKGQTVTLRCDPISGHDNLYWYRRVMGKEIKFLLHFVKESKQDESGMPNNRFLAERTGGTYSTLKVQPAELEDSGVYFCASSQVRLAGGRNEQFFGPGTRLTVL.

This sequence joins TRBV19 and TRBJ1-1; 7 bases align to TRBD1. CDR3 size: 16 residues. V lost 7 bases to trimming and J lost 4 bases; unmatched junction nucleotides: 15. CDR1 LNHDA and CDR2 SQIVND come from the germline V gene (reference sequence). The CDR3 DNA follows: TGTGCCAGTACCAAATCCGGACAGGTCAAGACCACTGAAGCTTTCTTT. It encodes CASTKSGQVKTTEAFF. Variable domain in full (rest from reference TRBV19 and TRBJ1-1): DGGITQSPKYLFRKEGQNVTLSCEQNLNHDAMYWYRQDPGQGLRLIYYSQIVNDFQKGDIAEGYSVSREKKESFPLTVTSAQKNPTAFYLCASTKSGQVKTTEAFFGQGTRLTVV.

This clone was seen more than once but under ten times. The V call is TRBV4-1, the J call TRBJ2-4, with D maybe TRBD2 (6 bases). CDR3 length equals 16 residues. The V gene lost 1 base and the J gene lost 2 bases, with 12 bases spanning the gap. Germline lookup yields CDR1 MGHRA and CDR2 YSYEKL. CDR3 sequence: CASSQVYGGSKNIQYF. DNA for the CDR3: TGCGCCAGCAGCCAAGTCTATGGAGGGTCCAAAAACATTCAGTACTTC.

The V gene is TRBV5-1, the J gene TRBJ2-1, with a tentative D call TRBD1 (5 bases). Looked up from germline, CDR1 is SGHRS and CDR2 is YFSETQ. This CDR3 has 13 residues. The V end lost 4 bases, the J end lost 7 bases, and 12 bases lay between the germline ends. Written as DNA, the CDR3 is TGCGCCAGCAGCGTCTCGACAGTAAATGAGCAGTTCTTC. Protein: CASSVSTVNEQFF.

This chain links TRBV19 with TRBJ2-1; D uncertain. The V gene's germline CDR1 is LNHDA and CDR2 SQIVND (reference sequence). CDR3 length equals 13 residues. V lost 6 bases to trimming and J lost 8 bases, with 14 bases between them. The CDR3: CASRLNGLDEQFF. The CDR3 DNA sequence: TGTGCCAGTAGACTAAATGGGCTCGATGAGCAGTTCTTC.

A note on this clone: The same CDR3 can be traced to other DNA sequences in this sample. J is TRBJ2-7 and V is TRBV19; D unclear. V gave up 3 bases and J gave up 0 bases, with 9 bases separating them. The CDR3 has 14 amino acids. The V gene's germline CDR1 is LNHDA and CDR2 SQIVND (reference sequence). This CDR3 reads CASSMGTASYEQYF. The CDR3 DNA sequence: TGTGCCAGTAGTATGGGTACAGCCTCCTACGAGCAGTACTTC.

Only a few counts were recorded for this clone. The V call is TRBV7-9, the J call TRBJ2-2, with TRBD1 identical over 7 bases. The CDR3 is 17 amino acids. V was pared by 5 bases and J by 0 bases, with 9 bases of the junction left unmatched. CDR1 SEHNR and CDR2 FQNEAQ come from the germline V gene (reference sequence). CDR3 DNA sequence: TGTGCCAGCAGCCCCGTGGGCAGGGGGACGAACACCGGGGAGCTGTTTTTT. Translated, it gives CASSPVGRGTNTGELFF.

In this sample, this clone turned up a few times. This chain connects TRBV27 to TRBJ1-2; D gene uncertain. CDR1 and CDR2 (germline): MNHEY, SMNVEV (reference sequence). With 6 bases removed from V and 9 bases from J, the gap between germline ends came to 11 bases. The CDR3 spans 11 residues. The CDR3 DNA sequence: TGTGCCAGCAGACTACATGAGAGCTACACCTTC. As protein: CASRLHESYTF.

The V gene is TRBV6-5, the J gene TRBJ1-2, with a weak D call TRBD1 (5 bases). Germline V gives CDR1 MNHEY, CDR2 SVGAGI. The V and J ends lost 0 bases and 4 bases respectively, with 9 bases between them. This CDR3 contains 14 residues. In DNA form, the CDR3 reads TGTGCCAGCAGTTACTCGGGGACGTCCTATGGCTACACCTTC. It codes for CASSYSGTSYGYTF.

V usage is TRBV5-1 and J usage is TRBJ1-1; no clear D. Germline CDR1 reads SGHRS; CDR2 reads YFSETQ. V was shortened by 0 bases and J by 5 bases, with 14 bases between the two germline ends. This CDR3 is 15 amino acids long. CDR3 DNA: TGCGCCAGCAGCTTGGTTAGGCTCCCGGGTACTGAAGCTTTCTTT. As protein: CASSLVRLPGTEAFF.

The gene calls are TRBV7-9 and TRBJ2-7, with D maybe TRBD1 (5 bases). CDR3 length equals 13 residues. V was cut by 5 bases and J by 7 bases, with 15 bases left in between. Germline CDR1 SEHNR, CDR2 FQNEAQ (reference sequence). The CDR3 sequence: CASSQTALGEQYF. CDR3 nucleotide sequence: TGTGCCAGCAGCCAGACAGCGCTGGGGGAGCAGTACTTC.

CDR3 sequence: CASSYSSLRGPYEQYF. The CDR3 nucleotides are TGTGCCAGCAGTTACTCGAGTTTACGGGGTCCCTACGAGCAGTACTTC. The chain has TRBV6-5 and TRBJ2-7; weak D call: TRBD2 (5 bases). The CDR3 has 16 residues. V lost 0 bases and J 2 bases, leaving 14 bases between the germline ends. Germline V CDR1 and CDR2: MNHEY, SVGAGI.

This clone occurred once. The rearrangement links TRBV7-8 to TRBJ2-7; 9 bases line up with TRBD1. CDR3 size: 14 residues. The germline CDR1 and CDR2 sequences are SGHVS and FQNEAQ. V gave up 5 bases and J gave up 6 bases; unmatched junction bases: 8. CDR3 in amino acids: CASSHRDRVSEQYF. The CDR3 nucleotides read TGTGCCAGCAGCCACCGGGACAGGGTCTCCGAGCAGTACTTC.

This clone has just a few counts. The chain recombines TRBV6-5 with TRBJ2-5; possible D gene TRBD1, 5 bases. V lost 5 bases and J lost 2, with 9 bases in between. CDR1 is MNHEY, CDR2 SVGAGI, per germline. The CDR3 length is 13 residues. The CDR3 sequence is CASSPQEQETQYF. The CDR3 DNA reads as TGTGCCAGCAGTCCACAGGAACAAGAGACCCAGTACTTC.

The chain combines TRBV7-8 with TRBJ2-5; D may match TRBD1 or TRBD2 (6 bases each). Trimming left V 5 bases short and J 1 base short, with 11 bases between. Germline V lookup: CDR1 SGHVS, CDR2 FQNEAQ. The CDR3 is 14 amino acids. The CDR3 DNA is TGTGCCAGCAGCACACAGGGACTCCAAGAGACCCAGTACTTC. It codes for CASSTQGLQETQYF.

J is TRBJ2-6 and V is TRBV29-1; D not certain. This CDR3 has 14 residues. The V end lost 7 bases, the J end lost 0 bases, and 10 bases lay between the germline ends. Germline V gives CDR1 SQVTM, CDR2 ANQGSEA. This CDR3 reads CSAVFSSGANVLTF. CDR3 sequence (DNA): TGCAGCGCAGTGTTTAGCTCTGGGGCCAACGTCCTGACTTTC.

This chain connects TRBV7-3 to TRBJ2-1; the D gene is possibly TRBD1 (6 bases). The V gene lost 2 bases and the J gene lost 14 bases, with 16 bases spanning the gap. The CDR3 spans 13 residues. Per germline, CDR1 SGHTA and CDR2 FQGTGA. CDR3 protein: CASSLRSVGQKFF. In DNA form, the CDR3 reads TGTGCCAGCAGCTTACGATCGGTAGGACAGAAGTTCTTC.

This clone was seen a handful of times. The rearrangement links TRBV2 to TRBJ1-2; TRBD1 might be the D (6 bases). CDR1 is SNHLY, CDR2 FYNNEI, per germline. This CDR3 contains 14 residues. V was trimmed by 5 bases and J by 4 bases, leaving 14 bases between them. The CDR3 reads CASSPGGGGYGYTF. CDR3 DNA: TGTGCCAGCAGTCCGGGAGGAGGGGGCTATGGCTACACCTTC. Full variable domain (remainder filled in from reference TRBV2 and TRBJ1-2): EPEVTQTPSHQVTQMGQEVILRCVPISNHLYFYWYRQILGQKVEFLVSFYNNEISEKSEIFDDQFSVERPDGSNFTLKIRSTKLEDSAMYFCASSPGGGGYGYTFGSGTRLTVV.

CDR3 sequence reads: CASTNLRTSGCEQYF. CDR3 bases: TGTGCCAGCACTAACCTTCGGACTAGCGGCTGCGAGCAGTACTTC. The chain joins TRBV6-4 to TRBJ2-7; the match to TRBD2 covers 10 bases. Germline assignment: CDR1 MRHNA and CDR2 SNTAGT. V was clipped by 7 bases and J by 6 bases; unmatched bases: 12. This CDR3 is built from 15 residues.

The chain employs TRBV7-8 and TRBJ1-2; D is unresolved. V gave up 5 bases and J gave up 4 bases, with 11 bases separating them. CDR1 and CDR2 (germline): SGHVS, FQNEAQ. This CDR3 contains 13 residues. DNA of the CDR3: TGTGCCAGCAGCGAGGACTTCCCCTATGGCTACACCTTC. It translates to CASSEDFPYGYTF.

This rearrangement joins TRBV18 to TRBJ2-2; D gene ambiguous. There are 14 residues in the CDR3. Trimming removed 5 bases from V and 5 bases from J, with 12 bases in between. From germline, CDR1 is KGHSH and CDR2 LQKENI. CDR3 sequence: CASSEYARTGELFF. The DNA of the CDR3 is TGTGCCAGCTCAGAGTACGCTCGGACCGGGGAGCTGTTTTTT.

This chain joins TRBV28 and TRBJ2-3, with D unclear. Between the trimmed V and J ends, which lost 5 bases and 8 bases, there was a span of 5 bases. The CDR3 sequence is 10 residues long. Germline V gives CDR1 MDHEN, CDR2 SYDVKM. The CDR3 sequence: CASSSLTQYF. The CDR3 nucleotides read TGTGCCAGCAGTAGCCTTACGCAGTATTTT.

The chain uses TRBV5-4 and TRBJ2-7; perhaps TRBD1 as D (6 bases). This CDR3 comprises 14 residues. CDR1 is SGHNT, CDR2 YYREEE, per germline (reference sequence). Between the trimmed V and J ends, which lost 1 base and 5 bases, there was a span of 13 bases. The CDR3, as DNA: TGTGCCAGCAGCTTGACAGGGTTGGTGCACGAGCAGTACTTC. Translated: CASSLTGLVHEQYF.

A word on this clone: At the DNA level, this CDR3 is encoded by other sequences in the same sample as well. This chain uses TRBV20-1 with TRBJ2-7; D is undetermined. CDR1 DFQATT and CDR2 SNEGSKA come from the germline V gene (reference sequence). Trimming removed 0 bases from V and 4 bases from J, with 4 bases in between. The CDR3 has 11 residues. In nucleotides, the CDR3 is TGCAGTGCTAGAGAGGGGTACGAGCAGTACTTC. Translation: CSAREGYEQYF.

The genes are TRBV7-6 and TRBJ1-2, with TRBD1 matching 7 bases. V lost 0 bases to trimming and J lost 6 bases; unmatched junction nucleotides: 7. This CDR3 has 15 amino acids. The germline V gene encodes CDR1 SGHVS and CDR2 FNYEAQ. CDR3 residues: CASSLAAGGVHGYTF. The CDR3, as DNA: TGTGCCAGCAGCTTAGCGGCAGGGGGAGTCCATGGCTACACCTTC.